Listed below are T cell receptor beta chains from one sample, sequenced in a study of cytomegalovirus exposure and HLA in healthy donors. The data were produced by immunoSEQ multiplex PCR, yet TCRdb's version contains in-frame clones alone and is incomplete. The sample contains about 140,000 clones, 84% of which appear only once. Sequencing used PBMCs. The receptor source for this set is a young woman in good health and CMV-seronegative. Both conserved end residues are part of each CDR3. A D gene is named only where the DNA matches it firmly. Only some rows state a clone size, as once, few, many or a class for expanded clones.

D gene | clone size | J gene | V gene | CDR3 DNA | CDR3 protein
- | - | TRBJ2-3 | TRBV6-6 | TGTGCCAGCAGTTACGCACAGGGAAGAGATACGCAGTATTTT | CASSYAQGRDTQYF
TRBD2 | - | TRBJ2-1 | TRBV4-1 | TGCGCCAGCAGCGGGGAGGGGTCGGGCAGGGCTTTGCGGAATGAGCAGTTCTTC | CASSGEGSGRALRNEQFF
- | once | TRBJ1-6 | TRBV11-2 | TGTGCCAGCAGCTTAGATTCGGCAGGGTCTTCACCCCTCCACTTT | CASSLDSAGSSPLHF
- | - | TRBJ2-7 | TRBV27 | TGTGCCAGCAGTTTATCGGGATACGGGGTTTTCTACGAGCAGTACTTC | CASSLSGYGVFYEQYF
- | - | TRBJ2-3 | TRBV29-1 | TGCAGCGTTGATGTCGGGAGCACAGATACGCAGTATTTT | CSVDVGSTDTQYF
TRBD1 | - | TRBJ1-1 | TRBV4-1 | TGCGCCAGCAGCCATCCGGGACAGGGTCCTGAAGCTTTCTTT | CASSHPGQGPEAFF
TRBD1 | once | TRBJ2-4 | TRBV27 | TGTGCCAGCATGCCTTTCCCGGACAGGGGTTATGCCAAAAACATTCAGTACTTC | CASMPFPDRGYAKNIQYF
TRBD1 | - | TRBJ2-7 | TRBV15 | TGTGCCACCAGCAGAGAGCTAACAAAGACTGAGGGACAGGAGCAGTACTTC | CATSRELTKTEGQEQYF
TRBD1 | - | TRBJ1-5 | TRBV28 | TGTGCCAGCAGTCAAACGGACAGGGAAGGCCAGCCCCAGCATTTT | CASSQTDREGQPQHF
TRBD2 | - | TRBJ2-3 | TRBV7-9 | TGTGCCAGCAGCTTAGTTTTAGCGGGGGTGGATACGCAGTATTTT | CASSLVLAGVDTQYF
TRBD1 | - | TRBJ1-4 | TRBV5-5 | TGTGCCAGCAGCCAACTCAGGGGGCAGGCTAATGAAAAACTGTTTTTT | CASSQLRGQANEKLFF
TRBD1 | - | TRBJ2-3 | TRBV29-1 | TGCAGCGTGGAAGGACAGGACAAGGGTGATACGCAGTATTTT | CSVEGQDKGDTQYF
TRBD2 | - | TRBJ2-3 | TRBV6-5 | TGTGCCAGCAGTTACGGGGGGGGAGCAGATACGCAGTATTTT | CASSYGGGADTQYF
- | - | TRBJ2-3 | TRBV6-1 | TGTGCCAGCAGTGAACATAGTGGGGGGTACACAGATACGCAGTATTTT | CASSEHSGGYTDTQYF
- | - | TRBJ1-1 | TRBV6-6 | TGTGCCGGACACTTAGGGGAGAACACTGAAGCTTTCTTT | CAGHLGENTEAFF
- | - | TRBJ1-1 | TRBV2 | TGTGCCAGCAGGATGGGACAGAACACTGAAGCTTTCTTT | CASRMGQNTEAFF
TRBD2 | - | TRBJ2-5 | TRBV25-1 | TGTGCCAGCAGTGAATCGACGGCGGGGGATGGAGAGACCCAGTACTTC | CASSESTAGDGETQYF
- | - | TRBJ1-4 | TRBV30 | TGTGCCTGGAGGGTCTTTTTGACGACAGACCTTAATGAAAAACTGTTTTTT | CAWRVFLTTDLNEKLFF
- | - | TRBJ2-1 | TRBV6-5 | TGTGCCAGCAGTTACGGGGCAGAAACAAACGAGCAGTTCTTC | CASSYGAETNEQFF
TRBD1 | - | TRBJ1-2 | TRBV19 | TGTGCCAGTACCACTCGCAGACCCGGACAGGGGACCTTACACTATGGCTACACCTTC | CASTTRRPGQGTLHYGYTF
- | - | TRBJ1-2 | TRBV19 | TGTGCCAGTAGGAACTTGGGGGGGGCGCAGGGCTACACCTTC | CASRNLGGAQGYTF
- | - | TRBJ1-2 | TRBV19 | TGTGCCAGTAGACAACCGGGACACACAAACTATGGCTACACCTTC | CASRQPGHTNYGYTF
TRBD1 | - | TRBJ1-1 | TRBV7-9 | TGTGCCAGCAGCTCAGACAGGGGGAACACTGAAGCTTTCTTT | CASSSDRGNTEAFF
TRBD1 | - | TRBJ1-1 | TRBV6-6 | TGTGCCAGCAGTTACGCTAGACAGGGGGCGAACACTGAAGCTTTCTTT | CASSYARQGANTEAFF
TRBD1 | - | TRBJ1-1 | TRBV2 | TGTGCCAGCAGTGGGGGGAGACAGGGGGCCTACACTGAAGCTTTCTTT | CASSGGRQGAYTEAFF
- | - | TRBJ1-1 | TRBV5-6 | TGTGCCAGCAGCTTGGCGTGGGGGAGGACTGAAGCTTTCTTT | CASSLAWGRTEAFF
- | - | TRBJ1-4 | TRBV6-5 | TGTGCCAGCAGTGCCCCCGGGGTTGAAAAACTGTTTTTT | CASSAPGVEKLFF
TRBD1 | - | TRBJ1-1 | TRBV2 | TGTGCCAGCAGGGCGGACAGGGGAAACACTGAAGCTTTCTTT | CASRADRGNTEAFF
- | - | TRBJ2-7 | TRBV7-2 | TGTGCCAGCAGCTTAGAGTTGTGGGCAGGCTACGAGCAGTACTTC | CASSLELWAGYEQYF
- | - | TRBJ1-4 | TRBV5-1 | TGCGCCAGCAGCACGTCTTTAGGCGGGGCGTCCGAAAAACTGTTTTTT | CASSTSLGGASEKLFF
- | - | TRBJ2-3 | TRBV20-1 | TGCGCGGGGGCCCGCACAGATACGCAGTATTTT | CAGARTDTQYF
- | few | TRBJ2-3 | TRBV19 | TGTGCCAGTAGTGACCTTGCAGGCCGCCTAAGCACAGATACGCAGTATTTT | CASSDLAGRLSTDTQYF
TRBD2 | - | TRBJ2-5 | TRBV7-2 | TGTGCCAGCAGCTTGACTAGCTTCGGGACCCAGTACTTC | CASSLTSFGTQYF
TRBD1 | - | TRBJ1-5 | TRBV18 | TGTGCCAGCTCAGATACAGGGGGCCGGGGTCAGCCCCAGCATTTT | CASSDTGGRGQPQHF
- | - | TRBJ2-7 | TRBV2 | TGTGCCAGCAGCCCCGGGACTTTGGCCCACTTGGAGCAGTACTTC | CASSPGTLAHLEQYF
TRBD1 | - | TRBJ2-5 | TRBV7-2 | TGTGCCAGCAGCTTAGCGGGCAGGGGGCCGGAAGAGACCCAGTACTTC | CASSLAGRGPEETQYF
- | - | TRBJ1-2 | TRBV4-1 | TGCGCCAGCAGCCAAGATCCCGCCTTAATGCGGGGCTACACCTTC | CASSQDPALMRGYTF
- | - | TRBJ2-1 | TRBV7-2 | TGTGCCAGCAGCCCAGTTGGGCGGGTTTCCTACAATGAGCAGTTCTTC | CASSPVGRVSYNEQFF
- | few | TRBJ1-2 | TRBV10-1 | TGCGCCAGCAGTCGCCAAAGGGCGGGAGGCTACACCTTC | CASSRQRAGGYTF
TRBD1 | - | TRBJ2-7 | TRBV10-3 | TGTGCCATCAGTAGGGACAGATCCTACGAGCAGTACTTC | CAISRDRSYEQYF
TRBD2 | - | TRBJ2-1 | TRBV11-3 | TGTGCCAGCAGCTCAACTAGCGGGACTTACAATGAGCAGTTCTTC | CASSSTSGTYNEQFF
- | - | TRBJ1-1 | TRBV30 | TGTGCCTGGAGTACGACGGGGGGCCGCACTGAAGCTTTCTTT | CAWSTTGGRTEAFF
- | - | TRBJ1-2 | TRBV28 | TGTGCCAGCAGGGTGCAGGGATTCTCTGATGGCTACACCTTC | CASRVQGFSDGYTF
- | - | TRBJ2-1 | TRBV4-2 | TGTGCCAGCAGCCGTGACATATTGAGCTCCTACAATGAGCAGTTCTTC | CASSRDILSSYNEQFF
- | - | TRBJ2-2 | TRBV9 | TGTGCCAGCAGCGTTGGGGGACACGCATACACCGGGGAGCTGTTTTTT | CASSVGGHAYTGELFF
- | - | TRBJ2-3 | TRBV29-1 | TGCAGCGTTGAAATGGGACTTTTTTCCCAGCAGTATTTT | CSVEMGLFSQQYF
- | - | TRBJ2-7 | TRBV7-2 | TGTGCCAGCAGCCCCCGAGGCGGCTCCTACGAGCAGTACTTC | CASSPRGGSYEQYF
TRBD1 | once | TRBJ1-2 | TRBV6-6 | TGTGCCAGCAGCCTGGCAGGGGGCAACTATGGCTACACCTTC | CASSLAGGNYGYTF
TRBD2 | - | TRBJ2-7 | TRBV27 | TGTGCCAGCAGTCCCCTAGCGGGGGCCTACGAGCAGTACTTC | CASSPLAGAYEQYF
- | - | TRBJ1-6 | TRBV6-1 | TGTGCCAGCAGTGAAGTGCTCGCAGGGCTCTATAATTCACCCCTCCACTTT | CASSEVLAGLYNSPLHF
- | - | TRBJ1-1 | TRBV12-2 | TGTGCAAGTCGCTTAAACACGACAGGGGTGAACACTGAAGCTTTCTTT | CASRLNTTGVNTEAFF
- | - | TRBJ2-7 | TRBV6-5 | TGTGCCAGCAGTTACTATCGCGGTCCCTCCTACGAGCAGTACTTC | CASSYYRGPSYEQYF
TRBD1 | few | TRBJ1-6 | TRBV5-4 | TGTGCCAGCAGCTTGGATAGGGGGCTTAGTTCACCCCTCCACTTT | CASSLDRGLSSPLHF
- | - | TRBJ1-1 | TRBV9 | TGTGCCAGCAGCATACAGGGACAGAACACTGAAGCTTTCTTT | CASSIQGQNTEAFF
- | - | TRBJ2-7 | TRBV1 | TGCACCAGCAGCCAAGGTATCGACAGGGGCCACGAGCAGTACTTC | CTSSQGIDRGHEQYF
- | - | TRBJ1-1 | TRBV15 | TGTGCCACCAGCAGAGCCGGGGGGGAAGGTGAAGCTTTCTTT | CATSRAGGEGEAFF
TRBD1 | - | TRBJ1-1 | TRBV18 | TGTGCCAGCTCACCACCGGGACAGGGTGTGGGGACTGAAGCTTTCTTT | CASSPPGQGVGTEAFF
TRBD2 | - | TRBJ2-5 | TRBV9 | TGTGCCAGCAGCACCGGAGGGGCGGGGGTGAGAGAGACCCAGTACTTC | CASSTGGAGVRETQYF